This T cell receptor beta chain was identified in a study of cytomegalovirus exposure and HLA in healthy donors. The CDR3 totals 14 residues. Germline V gene sequence: CDR1 MNHEY, CDR2 SVGAGI. Trimming cost V 6 bases and J 8 bases; bases outside gene matches: 7. This clone was picked up a small number of times. Its cognate antigen is unknown. With 60 Vbeta and 13 Jbeta primers, the PCR was carried out. Libraries were prepared by immunoSEQ multiplex PCR; TCRdb keeps only in-frame clonotypes and omits some of them. Of over 150,000 clones listed, about 82% were seen once; the top ten hold 2.4%. Study-level findings and limits: Near-uniform donor sequencing depth was presumed by presence/absence analyses. There were some public TCRs occurring in many donors, but most TCR sequences were rare. TCR association rates varied by HLA locus in a later analysis, with DRB1 highest and HLA-C lowest. Researchers counted 150 to 200 TCR beta chains as cytomegalovirus-associated.

The chain links TRBV6-5 to TRBJ1-4; 9 nucleotides match TRBD1. The receptor was isolated from a male donor in good health and CMV-seronegative. Sequenced sample: PBMCs. CDR3 nucleotides: TGTGCCAGCAGGGAGACAGGGGGAAGGGAAAAACTGTTTTTT. It codes for CASRETGGREKLFF.